A selection of T cell receptor beta chains follows, all from one sample in a study of CD8 T cells in ankylosing spondylitis. MiXCR, applied by TCRdb to the 5' RACE reads, yields one record per CDR3 protein. This table has about 450,000 distinct CDR3 sequences, roughly 27% appearing once. The sequenced material came from blood, either unsorted or a sorted T cell fraction (not recorded which). Receptors were obtained from a male donor with ankylosing spondylitis. Each CDR3 is given with its conserved first and last residue.

J gene,V gene,CDR3 protein
TRBJ1-2,TRBV12-3/TRBV12-4,CASSLGAVKRLEGYTF
TRBJ2-7,TRBV20-1,CSARDQRGLAYEQYF
TRBJ2-5,TRBV30,CAWSVRTGKETQYF
TRBJ2-1,TRBV7-9,CASSAGLAGAVYEQFF
TRBJ2-1,TRBV29-1,CSVGVLGNEQFF
TRBJ2-3,TRBV20-1,CSARDGGLAGGSRSDTQYF
TRBJ2-1,TRBV15,CATSRRDMTYNEQFF
TRBJ2-5,TRBV5-1,CASSLGEVQETQYF
TRBJ1-5,TRBV15,CATSREQGSNQPQHF
TRBJ2-3,TRBV4-2,CASSQDRRGTDTQYF
TRBJ2-3,TRBV7-9,CASNPGSGGTDTQYF
TRBJ2-3,TRBV30,CAWSRGREMSDTQYF
TRBJ1-5,TRBV20-1,CSARRDGYSNQPQHF
TRBJ1-2,TRBV24-1,CATSDSTGSKNYGYTF
TRBJ2-2,TRBV5-4,CASSLGQGQNTGELFF
TRBJ2-2,TRBV12-3/TRBV12-4,CASRGTFTGELFF
TRBJ2-1,TRBV12-3/TRBV12-4,CASSLRESGEQFF
TRBJ2-7,TRBV24-1,CATSDTDRGLYEQYF
TRBJ1-2,TRBV24-1,CATSDPGTENYGYTF
TRBJ1-1,TRBV6-1,CASSEGWTGGRSTEAFF
TRBJ1-1,TRBV29-1,CSVQGLANTEAFF
TRBJ1-1,TRBV10-3,CAIKGQGEREAFF
TRBJ2-5,TRBV20-1,CSARGPQVETQYF
TRBJ1-1,TRBV19,CASQGQVGDTEAFF
TRBJ2-5,TRBV3-1,CASSQDLTALGETQYF
TRBJ1-2,TRBV20-1,CSARRGGGYTF
TRBJ2-2,TRBV3-1,CASSQRTLANTGELFF
TRBJ2-3,TRBV14,CASSQDIKGTQYF
TRBJ1-1,TRBV28,CASRTGTTEAFF
TRBJ1-1,TRBV6-5,CASNWGGMNTEAFF
TRBJ2-3,TRBV4-2,CASSQGLVGLTDTQYF
TRBJ1-5,TRBV12-3/TRBV12-4,CASRSGTGGNQPQHF
TRBJ2-1,TRBV20-1,CSATSRASGAYNEQFF
TRBJ2-6,TRBV5-1,CASSRTGRPSGANVLTF
TRBJ2-5,TRBV29-1,CSVDGGGNQETQYF